This TCR beta chain appears in the sequencing data of a study of blood T cell repertoires in COVID-19. Per the authors' pipeline: Nucleated cell counts were estimated from reference gene primer amplification. Measured with immunoSEQ multiplex PCR; TCRdb has only the in-frame clones, and not every one. Clone size and the V and J calls come from that table; the DNA yielded D and trimming. The sample has 150,000 to 180,000 clones, roughly 89% seen once. This TCR was sampled from a man aged 45 to 65 with acute or convalescent COVID-19. Specimen: peripheral blood.

The chain's CDR3 is CASSTGQSTGELFF. CDR3 sequence (DNA): TGTGCCAGTAGTACGGGACAGAGCACCGGGGAGCTGTTTTTT. The chain is built from TRBV19 and TRBJ2-2; 7 nucleotides match TRBD1. In germline, CDR1 is LNHDA, CDR2 SQIVND (reference sequence). The trim removed 4 bases at V and 4 bases at J, leaving 3 bases unmatched. The CDR3 is 14 amino acids.